This T cell receptor (beta chain) originates from a study of cytomegalovirus exposure and HLA in healthy donors. Overall study results and limits: HLA alleles were associated with 17,000 or so TCR beta sequences in a later analysis at 0.05 false discovery rate. An ancestry cluster, one associated with Asian ancestry, reportedly showed fewer N-insertions than the roughly 700-donor mean in a later analysis.

The PCR was carried out with 60 Vbeta primers and 13 Jbeta primers. Profiled with immunoSEQ multiplex PCR; TCRdb holds only in-frame clones, not every one. The table records approximately 170,000 clones, approximately 84% of them present only once. This clone was counted once. Its specificity is unknown. The CDR3 is 16 amino acids. Per the germline V gene, CDR1 is LNHNV and CDR2 is YYDKDF (reference sequence). Trimming took 0 bases from V and 2 from J; bases not matched to a gene: 6. Sequencing was performed on PBMCs. J is TRBJ1-2 and V is TRBV15, with TRBD1 matching over 7 bases. The TCR originated in a woman aged 40 to 50 in good health and CMV-seropositive. CDR3 sequence reads: CATSRDGTALNYGYTF. For the CDR3, the DNA is TGTGCCACCAGCAGAGATGGGACAGCTCTCAACTATGGCTACACCTTC.